The present T cell receptor (beta chain) was sequenced within a study of blood T cell repertoires in COVID-19. The overall study: The study drew acute and convalescent COVID-19 samples from the United States, Italy and Spain. PBMCs, B-cell-depleted T cells, or T cells were the source of the cDNA or gDNA that made up the material.

This CDR3 has 14 amino acids. Germline V gives CDR1 ENHRY, CDR2 SYGVKD. The V segment lost 7 bases and the J segment 5 bases; nucleotides outside the gene matches: 7. Original handling: Nucleated cell counts were estimated from reference gene primer amplification. The protocol was immunoSEQ multiplex PCR, while the TCRdb copy is restricted to in-frame clones and leaves out a portion. V, J and clone size are those of that table, while D and trimming were read from the DNA. Here the sample spans about 420,000 clones, around 90% being singletons. Followed over time, Seattle patients had been enrolled while infection was active.

The clonotype was recovered from a man younger than 30 with COVID-19, enrolled during active disease. The sample was peripheral blood. The chain is built from TRBV10-3 and TRBJ2-1; the match to TRBD2 covers 8 bases. The CDR3 sequence: CAIKGSGNNNEQFF. The DNA for the CDR3 is TGTGCCATCAAGGGTAGCGGGAACAACAATGAGCAGTTCTTC.